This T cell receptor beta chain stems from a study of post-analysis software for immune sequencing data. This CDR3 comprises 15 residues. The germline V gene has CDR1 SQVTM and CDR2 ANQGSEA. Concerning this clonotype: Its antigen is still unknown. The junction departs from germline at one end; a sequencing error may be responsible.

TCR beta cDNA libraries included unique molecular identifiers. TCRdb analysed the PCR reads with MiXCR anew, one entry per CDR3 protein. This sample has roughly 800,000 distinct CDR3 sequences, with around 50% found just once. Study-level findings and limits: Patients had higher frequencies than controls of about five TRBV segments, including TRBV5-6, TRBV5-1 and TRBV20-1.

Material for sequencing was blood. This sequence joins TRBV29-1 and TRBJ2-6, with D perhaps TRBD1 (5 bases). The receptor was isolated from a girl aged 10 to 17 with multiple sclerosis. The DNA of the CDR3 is TGCAGCGTTGAAGTGCAGGGCTCTGGGACCAACGTCCTGACTTTC. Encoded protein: CSVEVQGSGTNVLTF.